This T cell receptor (beta chain) was documented in a study of Graves' ophthalmopathy and Graves' hyperthyroidism. Study summary: Specimen type is peripheral blood, obtained at initial diagnosis before any treatment. General study points: Among expanded thyroid clonotypes above 0.001 frequency, most also occurred in blood. Cross-validated, the 13-signature model showed 87.88%/81.08% sensitivity/specificity, and 80%/75% in the test set. The model achieved roughly 66% sensitivity and around 78% specificity for ophthalmopathy progression.

The table lists this clonotype with many counts. Its antigen is not known. The authors amplified TCR beta CDR3 regions, and they did so from RNA transcripts for repertoire sequencing. Scientists carried out first-round RT-PCR using HTBI primers and then a second-round multiplex PCR. TCRdb fed the multiplex PCR reads into MiXCR, producing one record per CDR3 protein. The table shows 350,000 to 450,000 distinct CDR3 sequences, with around 17% occurring only once. This sequence originates from a young woman with Graves' ophthalmopathy. What was sequenced was peripheral blood.

The chain's CDR3 is CASSATGTGGDMRDQPQHF. CDR3 DNA sequence: TGTGCCAGCAGCGCAACCGGGACAGGGGGCGACATGCGCGATCAGCCCCAGCATTTT. The chain couples TRBV13 to TRBJ1-5, with 12 bases aligning to TRBD1. CDR1 and CDR2 from the germline V gene are PRHDT and FYEKMQ (reference sequence). CDR3 length: 19 amino acids. After removal of 5 bases from V and 5 bases from J, the junction contained 16 bases not matched to a gene.